This TCR beta chain is from a study of blood T cell repertoires in COVID-19. The trim removed 6 bases at V and 6 bases at J, leaving 6 bases unmatched. Looked up from germline, CDR1 is MNHNS and CDR2 is SASEGT. The CDR3 has 13 residues. Participants had their cohort set by participant-reported clinical history. This clone occurred once. Original data processing: Cell counts per sample came from amplifying reference gene primers. Profiling relied on immunoSEQ multiplex PCR, and the TCRdb table lists in-frame clones only, not all of them. V, J and clone size are those of that table, while D and trimming were read from the DNA. The sample lists a few hundred thousand clones; more than 85% were seen once.

Sequenced input: PBMCs or T cells enriched from blood (not recorded which). The clonotype originates from a woman in her thirties who had recovered from COVID-19. The V gene is TRBV6-1, the J gene TRBJ2-3; 7 bases align to TRBD2. The CDR3 protein is CASSRLATDTQYF. The CDR3 DNA sequence: TGTGCCAGCAGCCGACTAGCCACCGATACGCAGTATTTT.